The clone carrying this TCR beta chain occurred once. Its antigen is currently unknown. This record comes from a study of shared clonotypes between healthy human individuals. Study results and caveats: In having few donors, the study represented limited genetic and exposure-history diversity.

Germline CDR1 reads SEHNR; CDR2 reads FQNEAQ (reference sequence). V was shortened by 3 bases and J by 1 base, with 14 bases between the two germline ends. The CDR3 spans 16 residues. Running of the assay took place at deep level. The data were produced by immunoSEQ multiplex PCR, yet TCRdb's version contains in-frame clones alone and is incomplete. The sample includes about 800,000 clones, around 96% seen only once; the top ten take less than 0.3%. CD45RO-negative cells were positively selected for CCR7, leaving out terminally differentiated effector memory CD45RA+ cells. The V gene is TRBV7-9, the J gene TRBJ2-3; D gene unclear. The sequenced sample was naive CD8+ T cells sorted from blood. This receptor was taken from a man aged 25-45 years in good health. CDR3 coding DNA: TGTGCCAGCAGCTTGTCTAAGTCAGGAGGCACAGATACGCAGTATTTT. Protein product: CASSLSKSGGTDTQYF. The full variable domain, completed using reference TRBV7-9 and TRBJ2-3, is DTGVSQNPRHKITKRGQNVTFRCDPISEHNRLYWYRQTLGQGPEFLTYFQNEAQLEKSRLLSDRFSAERPKGSFSTLEIQRTEQGDSAMYLCASSLSKSGGTDTQYFGPGTRLTVL.